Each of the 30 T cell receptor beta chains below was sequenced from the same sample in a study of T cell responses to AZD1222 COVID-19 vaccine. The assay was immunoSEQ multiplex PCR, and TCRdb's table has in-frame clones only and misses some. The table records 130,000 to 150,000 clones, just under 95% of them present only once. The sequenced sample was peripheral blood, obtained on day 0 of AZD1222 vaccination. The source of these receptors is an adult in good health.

This chain's CDR3 is CATSVQSTNQPQHF. For the CDR3, the DNA is TGTGCCACCAGTGTACAGTCGACCAATCAGCCCCAGCATTTT. The chain links TRBV24-1 to TRBJ1-5; the D is unclear. V lost 5 bases and J 3 bases, leaving 10 bases between the germline ends. Per the germline V gene, CDR1 is KGHDR and CDR2 is SFDVKD. This CDR3 is 14 amino acids long.

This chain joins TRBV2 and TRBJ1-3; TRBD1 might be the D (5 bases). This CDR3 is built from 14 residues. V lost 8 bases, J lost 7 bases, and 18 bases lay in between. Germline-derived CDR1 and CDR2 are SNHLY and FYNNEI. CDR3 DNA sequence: TGTGCCAGCCTGTTCTTCCCCGGGGACAACACCATATATTTT. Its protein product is CASLFFPGDNTIYF.

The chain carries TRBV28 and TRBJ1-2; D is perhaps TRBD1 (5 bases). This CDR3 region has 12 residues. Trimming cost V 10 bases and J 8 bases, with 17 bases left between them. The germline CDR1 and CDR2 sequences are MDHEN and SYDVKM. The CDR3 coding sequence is TGTGCCACCTTTGGGGCAGGGAACGGCTACACCTTC. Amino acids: CATFGAGNGYTF.

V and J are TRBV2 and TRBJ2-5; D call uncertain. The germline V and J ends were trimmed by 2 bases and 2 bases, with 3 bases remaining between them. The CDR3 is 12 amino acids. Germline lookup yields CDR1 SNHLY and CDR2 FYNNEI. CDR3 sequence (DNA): TGTGCCAGCAGTGAACAGCAAGAGACCCAGTACTTC. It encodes CASSEQQETQYF.

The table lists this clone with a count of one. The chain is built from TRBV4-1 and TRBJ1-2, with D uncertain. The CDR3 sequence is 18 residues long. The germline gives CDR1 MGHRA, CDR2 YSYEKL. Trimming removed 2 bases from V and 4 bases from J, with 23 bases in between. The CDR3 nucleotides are TGCGCCAGCAGCCAACAACGGCTGCCCCCGGGGAAGAGCTATGGCTACACCTTC. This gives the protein CASSQQRLPPGKSYGYTF.

CDR3 sequence: CASSFQLAPSSYNEQFF. The DNA for the CDR3 is TGTGCCAGCAGCTTCCAACTAGCGCCGAGCTCCTACAATGAGCAGTTCTTC. The chain recombines TRBV5-5 with TRBJ2-1, with 7 nucleotides matching TRBD2. Germline CDR1 SGHKS, CDR2 YYEKEE (reference sequence). The CDR3 length is 17 residues. Losses at the gene ends were 2 bases for V and 0 bases for J; bases not matched to a gene: 8.

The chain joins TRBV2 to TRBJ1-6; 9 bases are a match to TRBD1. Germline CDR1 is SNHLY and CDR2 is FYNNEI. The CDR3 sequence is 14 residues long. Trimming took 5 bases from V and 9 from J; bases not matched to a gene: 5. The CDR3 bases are TGTGCCAGCAGTCCGGGACAGGGAGGTTCACCCCTCCACTTT. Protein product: CASSPGQGGSPLHF.

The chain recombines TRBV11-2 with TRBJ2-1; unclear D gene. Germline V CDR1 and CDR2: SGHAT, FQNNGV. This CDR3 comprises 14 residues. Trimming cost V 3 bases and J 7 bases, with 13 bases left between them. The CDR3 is CASSFGRAWNEQFF. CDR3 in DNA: TGTGCCAGCAGCTTTGGTAGGGCCTGGAATGAGCAGTTCTTC.

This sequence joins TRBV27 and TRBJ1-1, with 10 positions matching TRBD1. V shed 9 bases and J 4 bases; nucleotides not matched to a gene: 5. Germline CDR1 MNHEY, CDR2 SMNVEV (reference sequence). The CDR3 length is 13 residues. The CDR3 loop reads CARGDRGGTEAFF. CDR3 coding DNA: TGTGCCAGAGGGGACAGGGGAGGCACTGAAGCTTTCTTT.

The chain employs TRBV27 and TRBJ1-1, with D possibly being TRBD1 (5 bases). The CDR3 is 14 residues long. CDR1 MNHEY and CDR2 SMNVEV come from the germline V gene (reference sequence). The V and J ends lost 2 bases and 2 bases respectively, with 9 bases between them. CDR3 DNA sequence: TGTGCCAGCAGTTTAAGGACACCAAACACTGAAGCTTTCTTT. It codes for CASSLRTPNTEAFF.

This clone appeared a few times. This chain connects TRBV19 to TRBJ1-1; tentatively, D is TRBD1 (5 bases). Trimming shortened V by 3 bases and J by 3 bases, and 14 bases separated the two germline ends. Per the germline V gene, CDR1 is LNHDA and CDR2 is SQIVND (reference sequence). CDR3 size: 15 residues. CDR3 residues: CASSMAYRPYTEAFF. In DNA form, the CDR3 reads TGTGCCAGTAGTATGGCCTACAGGCCATACACTGAAGCTTTCTTT.

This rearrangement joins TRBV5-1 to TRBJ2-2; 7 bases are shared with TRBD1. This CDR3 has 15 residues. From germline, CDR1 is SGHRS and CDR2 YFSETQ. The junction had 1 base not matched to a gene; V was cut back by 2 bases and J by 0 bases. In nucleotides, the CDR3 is TGCGCCAGCAGCTTTGACAGGGCGAACACCGGGGAGCTGTTTTTT. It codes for CASSFDRANTGELFF.

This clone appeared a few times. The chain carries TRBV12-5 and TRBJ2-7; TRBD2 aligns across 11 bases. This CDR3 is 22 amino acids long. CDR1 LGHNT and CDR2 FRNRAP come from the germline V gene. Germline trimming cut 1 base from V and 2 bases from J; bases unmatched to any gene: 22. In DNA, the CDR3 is TGTGCTAGTGGTTTGGAGCGGGATGTTACGTTGTGGGGACTAGCGGTTACCTACGAGCAGTACTTC. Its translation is CASGLERDVTLWGLAVTYEQYF.

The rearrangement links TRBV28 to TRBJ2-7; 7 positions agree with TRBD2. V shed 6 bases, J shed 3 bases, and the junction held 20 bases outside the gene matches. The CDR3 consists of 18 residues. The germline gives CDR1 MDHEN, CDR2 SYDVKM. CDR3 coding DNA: TGTGCCAGCAGCACACCAAGCATCCAAGCGGGACGTTTCTACGAGCAGTACTTC. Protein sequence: CASSTPSIQAGRFYEQYF.

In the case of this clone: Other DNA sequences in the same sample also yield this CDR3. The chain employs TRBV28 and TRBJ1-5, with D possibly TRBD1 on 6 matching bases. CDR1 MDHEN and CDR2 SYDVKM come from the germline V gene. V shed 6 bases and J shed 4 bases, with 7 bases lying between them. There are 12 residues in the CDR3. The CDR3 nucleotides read TGTGCCAGCAGACAGGGTAATCAGCCCCAGCATTTT. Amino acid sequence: CASRQGNQPQHF.

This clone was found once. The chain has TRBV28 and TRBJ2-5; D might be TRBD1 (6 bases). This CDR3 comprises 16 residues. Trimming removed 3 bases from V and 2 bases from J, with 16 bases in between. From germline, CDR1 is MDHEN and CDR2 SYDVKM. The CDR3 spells CASSFPTDSLQETQYF. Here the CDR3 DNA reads TGTGCCAGCAGTTTCCCTACGGACAGTTTACAAGAGACCCAGTACTTC.

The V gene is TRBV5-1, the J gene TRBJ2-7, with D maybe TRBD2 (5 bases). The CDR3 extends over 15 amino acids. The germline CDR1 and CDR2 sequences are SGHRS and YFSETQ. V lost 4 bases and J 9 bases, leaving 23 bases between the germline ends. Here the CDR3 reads CASSDQADVPGGQYF. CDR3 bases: TGCGCCAGCAGCGACCAAGCGGACGTCCCTGGTGGGCAGTACTTC.

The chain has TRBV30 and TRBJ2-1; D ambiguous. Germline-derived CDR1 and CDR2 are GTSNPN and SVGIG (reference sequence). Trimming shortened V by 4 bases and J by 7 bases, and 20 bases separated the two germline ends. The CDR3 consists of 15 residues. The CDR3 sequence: CAWINKLKGVNEQFF. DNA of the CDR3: TGTGCCTGGATTAACAAACTTAAGGGTGTGAATGAGCAGTTCTTC.

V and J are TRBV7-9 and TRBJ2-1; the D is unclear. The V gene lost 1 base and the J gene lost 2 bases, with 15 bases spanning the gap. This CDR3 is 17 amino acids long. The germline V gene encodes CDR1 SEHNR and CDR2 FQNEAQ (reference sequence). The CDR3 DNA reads TGTGCCAGCAGCTTAGGCCGCATCTTAGCCCCCTACAATGAGCAGTTCTTC. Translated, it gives CASSLGRILAPYNEQFF.

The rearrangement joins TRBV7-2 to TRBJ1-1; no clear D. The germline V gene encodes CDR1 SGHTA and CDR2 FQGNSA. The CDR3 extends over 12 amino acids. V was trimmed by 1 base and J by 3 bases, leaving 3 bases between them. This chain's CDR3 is CASSLEYTEAFF. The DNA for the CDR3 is TGTGCCAGCAGCTTAGAGTACACTGAAGCTTTCTTT.

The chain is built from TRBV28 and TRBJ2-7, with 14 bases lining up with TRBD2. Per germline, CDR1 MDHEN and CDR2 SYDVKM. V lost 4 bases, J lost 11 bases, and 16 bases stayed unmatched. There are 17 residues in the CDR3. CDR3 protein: CASSSGHRTSGRPSEYF. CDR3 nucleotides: TGTGCCAGCAGTTCGGGACACCGGACTAGCGGGAGGCCGAGCGAGTACTTC.

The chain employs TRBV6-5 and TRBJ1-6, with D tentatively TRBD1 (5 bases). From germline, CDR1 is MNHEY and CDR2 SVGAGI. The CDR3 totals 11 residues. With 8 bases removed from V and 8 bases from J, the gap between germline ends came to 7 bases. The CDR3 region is CASGRDSPLHF. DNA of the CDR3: TGTGCCAGCGGCAGGGATTCACCCCTCCACTTT.

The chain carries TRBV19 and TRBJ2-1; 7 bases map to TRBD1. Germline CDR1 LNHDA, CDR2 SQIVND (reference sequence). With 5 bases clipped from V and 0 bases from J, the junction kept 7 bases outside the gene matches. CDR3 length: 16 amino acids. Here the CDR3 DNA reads TGTGCCAGTAGTCCTAACAGGGGCCCCTCCTACAATGAGCAGTTCTTC. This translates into CASSPNRGPSYNEQFF.

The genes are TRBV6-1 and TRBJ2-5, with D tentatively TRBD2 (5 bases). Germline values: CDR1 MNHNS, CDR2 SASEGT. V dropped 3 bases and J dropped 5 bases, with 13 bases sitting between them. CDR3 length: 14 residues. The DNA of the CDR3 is TGTGCCAGCAGTGACGGGGTGGGTTGGGAGACCCAGTACTTC. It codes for CASSDGVGWETQYF.

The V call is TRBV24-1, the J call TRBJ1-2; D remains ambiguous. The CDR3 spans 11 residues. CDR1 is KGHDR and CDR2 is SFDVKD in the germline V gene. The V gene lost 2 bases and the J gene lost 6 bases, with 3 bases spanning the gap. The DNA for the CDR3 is TGTGCCACCAGTGATTCGGATGGCTACACCTTC. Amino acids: CATSDSDGYTF.

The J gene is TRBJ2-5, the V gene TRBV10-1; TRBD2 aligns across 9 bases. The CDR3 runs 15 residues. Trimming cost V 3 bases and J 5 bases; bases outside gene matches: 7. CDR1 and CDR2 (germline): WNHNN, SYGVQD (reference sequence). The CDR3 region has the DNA TGCGCCAGCAGTGACTCAGCTAGCGGGACGGAGACCCAGTACTTC. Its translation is CASSDSASGTETQYF.

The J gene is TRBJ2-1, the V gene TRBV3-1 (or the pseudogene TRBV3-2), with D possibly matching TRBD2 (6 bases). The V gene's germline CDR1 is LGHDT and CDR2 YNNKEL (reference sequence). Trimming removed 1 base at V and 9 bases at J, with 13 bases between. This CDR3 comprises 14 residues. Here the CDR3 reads CASSQVLAGTEQFF. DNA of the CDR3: TGTGCCAGCAGCCAAGTGTTGGCGGGAACTGAGCAGTTCTTC.

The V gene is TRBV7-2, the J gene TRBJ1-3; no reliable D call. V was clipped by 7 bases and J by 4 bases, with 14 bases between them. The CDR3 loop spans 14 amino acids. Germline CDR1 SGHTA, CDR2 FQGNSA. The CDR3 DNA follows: TGTGCCAGCACCTGGGTGGGATCAGGAAACACCATATATTTT. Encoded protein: CASTWVGSGNTIYF.

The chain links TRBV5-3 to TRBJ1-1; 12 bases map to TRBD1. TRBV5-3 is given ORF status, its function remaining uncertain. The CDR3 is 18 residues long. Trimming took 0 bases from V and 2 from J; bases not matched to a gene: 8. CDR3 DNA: TGTGCCAGAAGCTTGGCCAGGGACAGGGGGCGCTTTAACACTGAAGCTTTCTTT. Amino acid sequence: CARSLARDRGRFNTEAFF.

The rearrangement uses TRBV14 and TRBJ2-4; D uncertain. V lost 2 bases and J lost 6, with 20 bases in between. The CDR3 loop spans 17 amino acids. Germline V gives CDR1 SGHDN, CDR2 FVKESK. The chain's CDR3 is CASSQQIGYDSLNIQYF. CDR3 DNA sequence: TGTGCCAGCAGCCAACAAATAGGATACGACTCTCTAAACATTCAGTACTTC.